A single sample gave rise to the 23 T cell receptor beta chains below, sequenced in a study of shared clonotypes between healthy human individuals. Generated by immunoSEQ multiplex PCR, the TCRdb table keeps only in-frame clones and is missing some. The sample carries 2 million to 3 million clones, approximately 90% recorded once. Sequencing was done on a sample of naive CD4+ T cells sorted from blood. The subset was: CD45RA+ positively selected. The receptors originated from a man in his late teens or twenties in good health.

This chain uses TRBV11-2 with TRBJ2-2; 9 positions agree with TRBD1. The ends lost 6 bases at V and 7 bases at J; junction bases unmatched: 6. The germline gives CDR1 SGHAT, CDR2 FQNNGV. This CDR3 spans 14 amino acids. This chain's CDR3 is CASSRQGVGGELFF. In nucleotides, the CDR3 is TGTGCCAGCAGTCGACAGGGGGTTGGCGGGGAGCTGTTTTTT.

This chain links TRBV6-4 with TRBJ2-3; 9 positions match TRBD2. V was clipped by 8 bases and J by 1 base; unmatched bases: 7. CDR1 and CDR2 (germline): MRHNA, SNTAGT. This CDR3 is built from 15 residues. CDR3: CASALAGEGTDTQYF. DNA of the CDR3: TGTGCCAGCGCCTTAGCGGGAGAGGGCACAGATACGCAGTATTTT.

Regarding this clone: This specimen includes other DNA sequences encoding the same CDR3. This chain joins TRBV6-1 and TRBJ1-2; 9 positions match TRBD1. The J segment lost 4 bases and the V segment lost 5 bases, leaving 2 bases of the junction unmatched. This CDR3 is 13 amino acids long. Germline V gives CDR1 MNHNS, CDR2 SASEGT. DNA of the CDR3: TGTGCCAGCAGTACAGGGGGCGGCTATGGCTACACCTTC. It translates to CASSTGGGYGYTF.

The chain recombines TRBV2 with TRBJ2-2; the D is unclear. This CDR3 comprises 12 residues. CDR1 SNHLY and CDR2 FYNNEI come from the germline V gene. V was cut by 6 bases and J by 1 base, with 3 bases left in between. The CDR3 reads CASRKNTGELFF. The CDR3 region has the DNA TGTGCCAGCAGGAAGAACACCGGGGAGCTGTTTTTT.

V gene TRBV6-5 combines with J gene TRBJ1-6; 8 bases fit TRBD1. CDR1 and CDR2 (germline): MNHEY, SVGAGI. V lost 10 bases to trimming and J lost 10 bases; unmatched junction nucleotides: 6. The CDR3 extends over 12 amino acids. CDR3 coding DNA: TGTGCCACCCGGACAGGGAAATCACCCCTCCACTTT. Residues: CATRTGKSPLHF.

This chain connects TRBV7-2 to TRBJ2-3; 7 bases align to TRBD2. Trimming removed 6 bases from V and 9 bases from J; junction bases left unmatched: 6. CDR1 is SGHTA, CDR2 FQGNSA, per germline. The CDR3 contains 12 residues. CDR3 loop: CASSSSGYTQYF. The CDR3 nucleotides are TGTGCCAGCAGTAGTAGCGGGTACACGCAGTATTTT. The entire variable domain, with the rest obtained from reference TRBV7-2 and TRBJ2-3, is as follows: GAGVSQSPSNKVTEKGKDVELRCDPISGHTALYWYRQSLGQGLEFLIYFQGNSAPDKSGLPSDRFSAERTGGSVSTLTIQRTQQEDSAVYLCASSSSGYTQYFGPGTRLTVL.

The chain has TRBV30 and TRBJ2-2, with a possible D match to TRBD2 (6 bases). Trimming stripped 3 bases from V and 2 bases from J, with 16 bases between. Per the germline V gene, CDR1 is GTSNPN and CDR2 is SVGIG (reference sequence). The CDR3 has 16 amino acids. The CDR3 nucleotides are TGTGCCTGGAGATCAGTCATGGGACTCAACACCGGGGAGCTGTTTTTT. Its protein is CAWRSVMGLNTGELFF.

The chain joins TRBV5-1 to TRBJ2-7; D is unclear. The ends were cut back, 3 bases at V and 5 bases at J, with 9 bases in the middle. Germline V CDR1 and CDR2: SGHRS, YFSETQ. The CDR3 loop spans 12 amino acids. DNA for the CDR3: TGCGCCAGCAGCTCAATCCGGGACGAGCAGTACTTC. It yields the protein CASSSIRDEQYF. Based on the CDR3 plus reference TRBV5-1 and TRBJ2-7, the full variable domain is KAGVTQTPRYLIKTRGQQVTLSCSPISGHRSVSWYQQTPGQGLQFLFEYFSETQRNKGNFPGRFSGRQFSNSRSEMNVSTLELGDSALYLCASSSIRDEQYFGPGTRLTVT.

For the CDR3, the DNA is TGTGCCAGCTCACCACCGAGAATCTGGGACAGGGGTTACGAGCAGTACTTC. This gives the protein CASSPPRIWDRGYEQYF. The genes are TRBV18 and TRBJ2-7; TRBD1 matches 10 bases. The CDR3 sequence is 17 residues long. Per germline, CDR1 KGHSH and CDR2 LQKENI. With V trimmed by 0 bases and J by 4 bases, 9 bases remained unmatched.

This clone was detected once. The genes are TRBV6-1 and TRBJ1-3; D is unresolved. The CDR3 covers 17 residues. CDR1 is MNHNS and CDR2 is SASEGT in the germline V gene. V lost 1 base and J lost 0, with 13 bases in between. CDR3 loop: CASSEVEAWLSGNTIYF. The CDR3 nucleotides are TGTGCCAGCAGTGAAGTTGAAGCCTGGCTCTCTGGAAACACCATATATTTT.

This clone was seen a single time. This specimen includes other DNA sequences encoding the same CDR3. This sequence joins TRBV9 and TRBJ2-1; 12 bases map to TRBD2. The CDR3 consists of 18 residues. Germline-derived CDR1 and CDR2 are SGDLS and YYNGEE. V lost 0 bases and J lost 1; bases outside the gene matches: 5. This chain's CDR3 is CASSVDLAGGPSYNEQFF. The CDR3 DNA reads TGTGCCAGCAGCGTAGACCTAGCGGGGGGGCCATCCTACAATGAGCAGTTCTTC.

This chain connects TRBV5-1 to TRBJ1-6, with D possibly being TRBD1 (5 bases). Trimming took off 0 bases at V and 3 bases at J, with 16 bases between the two ends. The CDR3 is 18 amino acids. Germline CDR1 SGHRS, CDR2 YFSETQ. CDR3 in amino acids: CASSLVGVAGSYNSPLHF. CDR3 bases: TGCGCCAGCAGCTTGGTAGGGGTGGCGGGAAGCTATAATTCACCCCTCCACTTT.

The J gene is TRBJ2-5, the V gene TRBV30; 9 nucleotides align to TRBD2. Losses at the gene ends were 1 base for V and 3 bases for J; bases not matched to a gene: 9. Germline V gives CDR1 GTSNPN, CDR2 SVGIG (reference sequence). This CDR3 has 16 residues. CDR3 amino acids: CAWSEGGLASEETQYF. Here the CDR3 DNA reads TGTGCCTGGAGTGAAGGGGGACTAGCCTCCGAAGAGACCCAGTACTTC.

The V call is TRBV7-2, the J call TRBJ2-1; TRBD2 aligns across 7 bases. Trimming took 2 bases from V and 5 from J; bases not matched to a gene: 9. Germline V CDR1 and CDR2: SGHTA, FQGNSA. The CDR3 spans 16 residues. The CDR3 coding sequence is TGTGCCAGCAGCTTATCTGGGGGGGTCACTAACAATGAGCAGTTCTTC. Translating gives CASSLSGGVTNNEQFF.

A remark on this clone: At one of its ends the junction is not consistent with the germline gene, which may arise from a read error. This sequence joins TRBV10-2 and TRBJ2-7; D unresolved. Germline CDR1 WSHSY, CDR2 SAAADI. The CDR3 is 12 amino acids. The CDR3 DNA reads as TGCGCCAGCAGTGAGTCGAACTCCGAGCCCCGATTC. This translates into CASSESNSEPRF.

The chain uses TRBV5-1 and TRBJ2-7; TRBD2 is a possible D gene (6 bases). The CDR3 contains 20 residues. Trimming stripped 1 base from V and 2 bases from J, with 28 bases between. Germline V gene data show CDR1 as SGHRS and CDR2 as YFSETQ. The CDR3 region has the DNA TGCGCCAGCAGCTTGCCCTCGATGGACACCAAAAACGGGGGAACCTACGAGCAGTACTTC. Residues: CASSLPSMDTKNGGTYEQYF.

The genes are TRBV7-2 and TRBJ1-2; 10 positions agree with TRBD1. With V trimmed by 5 bases and J by 8 bases, 11 bases remained unmatched. Per the germline V gene, CDR1 is SGHTA and CDR2 is FQGNSA. The CDR3 loop spans 15 amino acids. CDR3 loop: CASSAGTGEVGGYTF. CDR3 sequence (DNA): TGTGCCAGCAGCGCCGGGACAGGGGAGGTTGGCGGCTACACCTTC. Together with reference TRBV7-2 and TRBJ1-2, the CDR3 gives the full variable domain: GAGVSQSPSNKVTEKGKDVELRCDPISGHTALYWYRQSLGQGLEFLIYFQGNSAPDKSGLPSDRFSAERTGGSVSTLTIQRTQQEDSAVYLCASSAGTGEVGGYTFGSGTRLTVV.

This clone occurred a few times. This chain joins TRBV29-1 and TRBJ1-1, with D maybe TRBD1 (5 bases). This CDR3 comprises 12 residues. Germline V gene data show CDR1 as SQVTM and CDR2 as ANQGSEA. V shed 3 bases and J shed 7 bases, with 12 bases lying between them. The CDR3, as DNA: TGCAGCGTTGATGGAGGGGATAGTGAAGCTTTCTTT. Translated: CSVDGGDSEAFF.

J is TRBJ2-5 and V is TRBV6-1; D might be TRBD2 (6 bases). The CDR3 is made up of 14 amino acids. The germline V gene has CDR1 MNHNS and CDR2 SASEGT. V lost 11 bases and J 5 bases, leaving 21 bases between the germline ends. CDR3 sequence reads: CAGTTRVTGETQYF. The CDR3 DNA follows: TGTGCCGGAACGACTAGGGTAACCGGGGAGACCCAGTACTTC.

The genes are TRBV9 and TRBJ2-3; 9 positions match TRBD1. With 3 bases clipped from V and 5 bases from J, the junction kept 13 bases outside the gene matches. CDR1 and CDR2 from the germline V gene are SGDLS and YYNGEE. There are 17 residues in the CDR3. This CDR3 is CASSASFDRGWGDTQYF. In nucleotides, the CDR3 is TGTGCCAGCAGCGCGTCGTTCGACAGGGGGTGGGGAGATACGCAGTATTTT.

This clone occurred once. This chain uses TRBV7-9 with TRBJ2-7, with D possibly being TRBD2 (6 bases). The CDR3 is 18 amino acids. Trimming cost V 4 bases and J 3 bases, with 25 bases left between them. In germline, CDR1 is SEHNR, CDR2 FQNEAQ (reference sequence). The CDR3 reads CASSSYPGGGGKGYEQYF. CDR3 in DNA: TGTGCCAGCAGCTCCTACCCAGGCGGCGGCGGGAAAGGCTACGAGCAGTACTTC.

The gene calls are TRBV7-2 and TRBJ1-1; tentatively, D is TRBD1 (6 bases). The CDR3 runs to 15 residues. Per germline, CDR1 SGHTA and CDR2 FQGNSA. V gave up 6 bases and J gave up 1 base, with 15 bases separating them. The CDR3: CASRTTQGSNTEAFF. CDR3 DNA: TGTGCCAGCAGGACTACACAGGGCTCGAACACTGAAGCTTTCTTT.

The chain recombines TRBV19 with TRBJ2-3, with 8 bases that match TRBD2. The V segment lost 6 bases and the J segment 7 bases; nucleotides outside the gene matches: 15. Germline lookup yields CDR1 LNHDA and CDR2 SQIVND (reference sequence). The CDR3 totals 16 residues. CDR3 loop: CASSAPGTSTGNTQYF. In nucleotides, the CDR3 is TGTGCCAGTAGCGCCCCCGGGACTAGTACAGGAAATACGCAGTATTTT.